Listed here are 7 T cell receptor beta chains from one sample, sequenced in a study of cytomegalovirus exposure and HLA in healthy donors. PCR primers comprised 60 Vbeta and 13 Jbeta primers. The method was immunoSEQ multiplex PCR; TCRdb's version includes in-frame clones alone and lacks a portion of them. The specimen's table records roughly 110,000 clones. The sequencing input was PBMCs. The receptor set was obtained from a man in his forties or fifties in good health and CMV-seropositive.

This rearrangement joins TRBV10-3 to TRBJ1-5, with TRBD1 matching over 7 bases. Germline assignment: CDR1 ENHRY and CDR2 SYGVKD. The junction had 2 bases not matched to a gene; V was cut back by 6 bases and J by 3 bases. CDR3 size: 13 residues. The CDR3 loop is CAIRGQYNQPQHF. For the CDR3, the DNA is TGTGCCATCAGGGGACAGTACAATCAGCCCCAGCATTTT.

The chain joins TRBV28 to TRBJ2-5; TRBD2 aligns across 11 bases. The length of the CDR3 is 15 residues. CDR1 and CDR2 (germline): MDHEN, SYDVKM. V lost 3 bases and J lost 2; bases outside the gene matches: 2. For the CDR3, the DNA is TGTGCCAGCAGTTTGACTAGCGGGAATCAAGAGACCCAGTACTTC. It specifies CASSLTSGNQETQYF.

J is TRBJ2-5 and V is TRBV4-1; 8 nucleotides line up with TRBD1. Germline CDR1 MGHRA, CDR2 YSYEKL. The CDR3 covers 15 residues. The J segment lost 5 bases and the V segment lost 3 bases, leaving 8 bases of the junction unmatched. CDR3 DNA sequence: TGCGCCAGCAGCCAGATAGGACAGGGTGGTGAGACCCAGTACTTC. This encodes CASSQIGQGGETQYF.

The chain has TRBV19 and TRBJ2-3; 9 nucleotides line up with TRBD2. V was pared by 7 bases and J by 5 bases, with 10 bases of the junction left unmatched. Germline CDR1 is LNHDA and CDR2 is SQIVND (reference sequence). CDR3 length: 15 residues. The CDR3 region has the DNA TGTGCCAGTATCCAACGAGCGGGAGGCGGAGATACGCAGTATTTT. It specifies CASIQRAGGGDTQYF.

This rearrangement joins TRBV5-1 to TRBJ2-5; TRBD1 agrees at 7 bases. Germline V gene sequence: CDR1 SGHRS, CDR2 YFSETQ. The CDR3 sequence is 16 residues long. J gave up 2 bases and V 2 bases, and 9 bases lay outside the gene matches. The CDR3 loop is CASSLSVVTGQETQYF. DNA for the CDR3: TGCGCCAGCAGCTTATCAGTTGTGACAGGGCAAGAGACCCAGTACTTC.

Concerning this clone itself: The same CDR3 also results from other DNA sequences found in this sample. The chain uses TRBV5-6 and TRBJ2-7; 13 bases line up with TRBD2. The V and J ends lost 8 bases and 7 bases, in that order; junction bases with no gene match: 18. Germline V CDR1 and CDR2: SGHDT, YYEEEE. The CDR3 runs 17 residues. CDR3 protein: CASSPGLAGTPTVEQYF. The DNA for the CDR3 is TGTGCCAGTAGCCCGGGACTAGCGGGAACTCCTACGGTGGAGCAGTACTTC.

V and J are TRBV28 and TRBJ1-4; maybe TRBD1 (6 bases). CDR1 MDHEN and CDR2 SYDVKM come from the germline V gene. This CDR3 has 15 residues. The V end lost 3 bases, the J end lost 7 bases, and 15 bases lay between the germline ends. The CDR3 spells CASSLRGGFSEKLFF. The CDR3 DNA reads as TGTGCCAGCAGTTTGCGAGGGGGTTTCAGTGAAAAACTGTTTTTT.